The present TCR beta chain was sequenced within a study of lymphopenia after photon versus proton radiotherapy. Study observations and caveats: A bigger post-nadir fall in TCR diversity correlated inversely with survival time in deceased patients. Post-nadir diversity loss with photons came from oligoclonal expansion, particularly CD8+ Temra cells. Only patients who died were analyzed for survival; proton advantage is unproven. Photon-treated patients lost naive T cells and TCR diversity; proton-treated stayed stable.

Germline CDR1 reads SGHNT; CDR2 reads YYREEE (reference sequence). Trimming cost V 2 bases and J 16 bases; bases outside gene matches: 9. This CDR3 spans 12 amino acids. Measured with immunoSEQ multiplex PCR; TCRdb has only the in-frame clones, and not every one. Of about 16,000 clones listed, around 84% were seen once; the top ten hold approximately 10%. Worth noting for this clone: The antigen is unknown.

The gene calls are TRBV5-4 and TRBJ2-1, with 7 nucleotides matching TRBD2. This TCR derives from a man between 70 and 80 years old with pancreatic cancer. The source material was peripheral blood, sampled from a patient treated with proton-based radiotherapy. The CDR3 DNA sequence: TGTGCCAGCAGCTTAGGGAGGGACGGCCAATTCTTC. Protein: CASSLGRDGQFF.